These 12 T cell receptor beta chains came from one sample sequenced in a study of T cell repertoires in cytomegalovirus infection. TCRdb reanalysed the reads using MiXCR and keeps one entry per CDR3 protein. This sample has 27,000 or so distinct CDR3 sequences, with 19% found just once. Their antigens remain unidentified. The sample here was CD8+ T cells from cultured PBMCs, taken from culture after CMV antigen stimulation. These receptors came from a human donor in good health (CMV status not recorded). Some clones in this sample may be carry-over from other donors' samples.

This clonotype was seen many times. CDR3 amino acids: CASSRDRVDYGYTF. The CDR3 nucleotides read TGTGCCAGCAGCCGGGACAGGGTCGACTATGGCTACACCTTC. The chain recombines TRBV7-9 with TRBJ1-2, with 9 bases lining up with TRBD1. This CDR3 has 14 amino acids. V was clipped by 5 bases and J by 3 bases; unmatched bases: 4. CDR1 and CDR2 from the germline V gene are SEHNR and FQNEAQ (reference sequence).

This clonotype was counted a few times. This chain uses TRBV10-2 with TRBJ1-1; the D gene is possibly TRBD1 (5 bases). The CDR3 extends over 13 amino acids. Germline-derived CDR1 and CDR2 are WSHSY and SAAADI. Deletions cut 5 bases from V and 1 base from J, with 8 bases between. In DNA, the CDR3 is TGCGCCAGCAGTCCTACAGGGAACACTGAAGCTTTCTTT. Amino acids: CASSPTGNTEAFF.

This clonotype showed up just a few times. The chain uses TRBV12-3 or TRBV12-4 and TRBJ1-5; a possible D gene is TRBD1 (5 bases). The CDR3 spans 13 residues. The V gene lost 7 bases and the J gene lost 6 bases, with 13 bases spanning the gap. This CDR3 is CASTLTDGQPQHF. The CDR3, as DNA: TGTGCCAGCACATTGACAGACGGTCAGCCCCAGCATTTT.

J is TRBJ2-2 and V is TRBV7-2; TRBD2 matches at 7 bases. Germline V gene data show CDR1 as SGHTA and CDR2 as FQGNSA. The CDR3 runs 15 residues. The ends lost 6 bases at V and 5 bases at J; junction bases unmatched: 9. CDR3 in amino acids: CASSYGTTETGELFF. CDR3 nucleotide sequence: TGTGCCAGCAGTTACGGGACTACGGAGACCGGGGAGCTGTTTTTT.

In this sample, this clonotype turned up a few times. The chain combines TRBV7-9 with TRBJ2-5; 10 bases map to TRBD2. The V segment lost 5 bases and the J segment 6 bases; nucleotides outside the gene matches: 9. Germline V gene lookup returns CDR1 SEHNR and CDR2 FQNEAQ (reference sequence). The CDR3 has 15 residues. DNA for the CDR3: TGTGCCAGCAGCCCCCCCAGCGGGAGGGCCAAGACCCAGTACTTC. This codes for CASSPPSGRAKTQYF.

The genes are TRBV4-2 and TRBJ2-3; D remains unclear. Germline CDR1 LGHNA, CDR2 YNFKEQ. Trimming cost V 1 base and J 5 bases, with 4 bases left between them. The CDR3 consists of 12 residues. CDR3 protein: CASSQAGDTQYF. In DNA, the CDR3 is TGTGCCAGCAGCCAAGCTGGAGATACGCAGTATTTT.

The V and J genes are TRBV7-6 and TRBJ2-1; no clear D gene. V was clipped by 5 bases and J by 8 bases, with 13 bases between them. The CDR3 contains 13 residues. The germline gives CDR1 SGHVS, CDR2 FNYEAQ. The CDR3 sequence is CASSPRTFYEQFF. For the CDR3, the DNA is TGTGCCAGCAGCCCGAGGACCTTCTATGAGCAGTTCTTC. The full variable domain, with the rest looked up from reference TRBV7-6 and TRBJ2-1, is GAGVSQSPRYKVTKRGQDVALRCDPISGHVSLYWYRQALGQGPEFLTYFNYEAQQDKSGLPNDRFSAERPEGSISTLTIQRTEQRDSAMYRCASSPRTFYEQFFGPGTRLTVL.

The chain joins TRBV7-9 to TRBJ1-1; D remains unclear. The CDR3 spans 12 residues. V dropped 1 base and J dropped 8 bases, with 8 bases sitting between them. Germline V CDR1 and CDR2: SEHNR, FQNEAQ (reference sequence). The CDR3 region has the DNA TGTGCCAGCAGCTTAGGGGGAAACGAAGCTTTCTTT. Protein: CASSLGGNEAFF.

This clonotype was seen ten or more times. The V call is TRBV7-2, the J call TRBJ2-7; 10 nucleotides align to TRBD2. The CDR3 has 16 amino acids. V gave up 1 base and J gave up 6 bases; unmatched junction bases: 9. Germline CDR1 is SGHTA and CDR2 is FQGNSA. The CDR3 spells CASSLGPSGGAREQYF. In DNA form, the CDR3 reads TGTGCCAGCAGCTTAGGCCCCAGCGGGGGGGCCCGCGAGCAGTACTTC.

The chain couples TRBV7-2 to TRBJ2-1, with 15 bases aligning to TRBD2. The V segment lost 4 bases and the J segment 10 bases; nucleotides outside the gene matches: 2. The CDR3 consists of 14 residues. Germline V lookup: CDR1 SGHTA, CDR2 FQGNSA. CDR3 DNA sequence: TGTGCCAGCAGCTGGACTAGCGGGGGGGCCGAGCAGTTCTTC. Protein: CASSWTSGGAEQFF. Based on the CDR3 plus reference TRBV7-2 and TRBJ2-1, the full variable domain is GAGVSQSPSNKVTEKGKDVELRCDPISGHTALYWYRQSLGQGLEFLIYFQGNSAPDKSGLPSDRFSAERTGGSVSTLTIQRTQQEDSAVYLCASSWTSGGAEQFFGPGTRLTVL.

This clonotype was seen only a few times. V is TRBV5-6 and J is TRBJ2-7; maybe TRBD1 (6 bases). The germline gives CDR1 SGHDT, CDR2 YYEEEE. CDR3 length: 14 amino acids. The ends were cut back, 0 bases at V and 4 bases at J, with 11 bases in the middle. In DNA form, the CDR3 reads TGTGCCAGCAGCTTGGGCCAGGGGTATTACGAGCAGTACTTC. It encodes CASSLGQGYYEQYF.

This clonotype has just a few counts. The CDR3 DNA sequence: TGTGCCAGTAGCAAGAGACTAGCGGGAGCTATGAATGAGCAGTTCTTC. Its protein is CASSKRLAGAMNEQFF. V is TRBV19 and J is TRBJ2-1; 12 bases are shared with TRBD2. This CDR3 has 16 amino acids. Germline lookup yields CDR1 LNHDA and CDR2 SQIVND (reference sequence). V lost 6 bases and J lost 7; bases outside the gene matches: 10.